These 10 T cell receptor beta chains originate from one sample sequenced in a study of T cells in Graves' hyperthyroidism and ophthalmopathy. Amplification of TCR beta CDR3 regions used RNA as the template. HTBI primers were employed in a first-round RT-PCR of the TCR CDR3. A single record per CDR3 protein comes from TCRdb applying MiXCR to the multiplex PCR reads. The sample holds over 200,000 distinct CDR3 sequences; approximately 14% are singletons and the top ten take less than 15%. Input material: blood. Receptors originate from a woman aged 40-49 years with Graves' hyperthyroidism that later progressed to Graves' ophthalmopathy.

Turning to this clonotype: The junction does not match germline at one end; this may be a read error. The rearrangement links TRBV6-1 to TRBJ1-5; 7 bases agree with TRBD1. Germline CDR1 and CDR2: MNHNS and SASEGT. This CDR3 is 14 amino acids long. CDR3 amino acids: CAGRQGRSNQPQHF. The CDR3, as DNA: TGTGCCGGCAGACAGGGTCGGAGCAATCAGCCCCAGCATTTT.

This clonotype was observed many times. The CDR3 protein is CASTSFLAGSEQYF. The CDR3 nucleotides are TGTGCCAGCACTTCCTTTTTAGCGGGAAGCGAGCAGTACTTC. This rearrangement joins TRBV28 to TRBJ2-7, with 8 positions matching TRBD2. Germline V gene sequence: CDR1 MDHEN, CDR2 SYDVKM. With 7 bases clipped from V and 6 bases from J, the junction kept 11 bases outside the gene matches. The CDR3 consists of 14 residues.

This clonotype was recorded at least ten times. The chain uses TRBV7-9 and TRBJ2-5, with TRBD2 matching 12 bases. The CDR3 consists of 16 residues. Germline values: CDR1 SEHNR, CDR2 FQNEAQ (reference sequence). V shed 5 bases, J shed 5 bases, and the junction held 9 bases outside the gene matches. CDR3 region: CASSPPSGRAGETQYF. The CDR3 DNA is TGTGCCAGCAGCCCCCCTAGCGGGAGGGCCGGGGAGACCCAGTACTTC.

This clonotype was recorded many times. The V call is TRBV7-8, the J call TRBJ2-1, with D tentatively TRBD2 (8 bases). Per germline, CDR1 SGHVS and CDR2 FQNEAQ. The ends were cut back, 4 bases at V and 9 bases at J, with 22 bases in the middle. The CDR3 extends over 16 amino acids. CDR3 sequence: CASSSQGGTSVREQFF. The CDR3 DNA reads TGTGCCAGCAGCTCCCAGGGGGGGACTAGTGTACGTGAGCAGTTCTTC.

This clonotype was seen repeatedly, ten times or more. The J gene is TRBJ1-5, the V gene TRBV19, with 8 positions matching TRBD1. V trimming: 5 bases; J trimming: 6 bases; junction bases outside the gene matches: 12. The length of the CDR3 is 16 residues. Germline lookup yields CDR1 LNHDA and CDR2 SQIVND (reference sequence). DNA for the CDR3: TGTGCCAGTAGTCTAGGGCCCGACAGGGGTATTCAGCCCCAGCATTTT. As protein: CASSLGPDRGIQPQHF.

The table lists this clonotype with many counts. The chain couples TRBV7-8 to TRBJ2-1, with D perhaps matching TRBD1 (5 bases). The CDR3 is 13 residues long. V lost 1 base and J 6 bases, leaving 7 bases between the germline ends. Germline V gene sequence: CDR1 SGHVS, CDR2 FQNEAQ. The CDR3 reads CASSLDRSNEQFF. Here the CDR3 DNA reads TGTGCCAGCAGCTTAGACAGGAGCAATGAGCAGTTCTTC.

This clonotype showed up many times. The genes are TRBV20-1 and TRBJ2-1; D may be TRBD2 (6 bases). Trimming removed 4 bases at V and 8 bases at J, with 18 bases between. Germline V gives CDR1 DFQATT, CDR2 SNEGSKA (reference sequence). The CDR3 consists of 14 residues. The CDR3: CSANGVQGLDEQFF. CDR3 DNA: TGCAGTGCTAACGGGGTCCAGGGACTGGATGAGCAGTTCTTC.

This clonotype was recorded at least ten times. This chain connects TRBV2 to TRBJ2-5; 7 bases agree with TRBD2. The V segment lost 3 bases and the J segment 5 bases; nucleotides outside the gene matches: 9. Germline CDR1 SNHLY, CDR2 FYNNEI. CDR3 size: 15 residues. DNA for the CDR3: TGTGCCAGCAGTGACGTGGCGGGAGCAGAGGAGACCCAGTACTTC. This sequence encodes CASSDVAGAEETQYF.

This clonotype occurred many times. The chain couples TRBV9 to TRBJ2-2; D is perhaps TRBD1 (6 bases). The V end was cut by 4 bases, the J end by 1 base, with 11 bases between. The CDR3 is 15 amino acids. Germline lookup yields CDR1 SGDLS and CDR2 YYNGEE. CDR3 protein: CASSREGENTGELFF. In nucleotides, the CDR3 is TGTGCCAGCAGCCGTGAGGGGGAGAACACCGGGGAGCTGTTTTTT.

This clonotype was found once. V is TRBV7-2 and J is TRBJ2-7; possible D gene TRBD1, 6 bases. Germline CDR1 reads SGHTA; CDR2 reads FQGNSA. CDR3 length equals 15 residues. V gave up 2 bases and J gave up 1 base, with 12 bases separating them. The CDR3 sequence: CASSLTGTRSYEQYF. DNA of the CDR3: TGTGCCAGCAGCTTAACCGGGACACGTTCCTACGAGCAGTACTTC.